These 26 T cell receptor beta chains were sequenced from one sample in a study of T cell responses to AZD1222 COVID-19 vaccine. The method was immunoSEQ multiplex PCR; TCRdb's version includes in-frame clones alone and lacks a portion of them. In the table there are more than 95,000 clones, around 92% of which are singletons. The material was peripheral blood, obtained on day 0 of AZD1222 vaccination. These TCRs come from an adult in good health.

The gene calls are TRBV19 and TRBJ1-4; D gene unclear. The CDR3 extends over 17 amino acids. The V gene's germline CDR1 is LNHDA and CDR2 SQIVND (reference sequence). Trimming shortened V by 3 bases and J by 0 bases, and 14 bases separated the two germline ends. The CDR3 DNA follows: TGTGCCAGTAGTATGGTTTGGGCGCGGGCAACTAATGAAAAACTGTTTTTT. It translates to CASSMVWARATNEKLFF. Complete variable domain (other parts from reference TRBV19 and TRBJ1-4): DGGITQSPKYLFRKEGQNVTLSCEQNLNHDAMYWYRQDPGQGLRLIYYSQIVNDFQKGDIAEGYSVSREKKESFPLTVTSAQKNPTAFYLCASSMVWARATNEKLFFGSGTQLSVL.

This clone has a handful of counts. The chain recombines TRBV6-2 or TRBV6-3 with TRBJ2-1, with TRBD1 identical over 7 bases. The germline gives CDR1 MNHEY, CDR2 SVGEGT. The CDR3 runs to 16 residues. Unmatched junction bases numbered 7, after V lost 0 bases and J lost 5 bases. The CDR3: CASSYSRWDRHNEQFF. The CDR3 region has the DNA TGTGCCAGCAGTTACTCGCGTTGGGACAGACACAATGAGCAGTTCTTC.

The V and J genes are TRBV5-1 and TRBJ2-7; 9 nucleotides align to TRBD2. Germline loops: CDR1 SGHRS, CDR2 YFSETQ. The CDR3 consists of 15 residues. Trimming removed 0 bases from V and 3 bases from J; junction bases left unmatched: 4. The CDR3 nucleotides read TGCGCCAGCAGCTTGGGGACTAGCGATTTCTACGAGCAGTACTTC. This codes for CASSLGTSDFYEQYF.

The chain combines TRBV9 with TRBJ1-1; tentatively, D is TRBD1 (6 bases). CDR3 length equals 14 residues. V was shortened by 2 bases and J by 0 bases, with 8 bases between the two germline ends. Germline loops: CDR1 SGDLS, CDR2 YYNGEE. CDR3 DNA: TGTGCCAGCAGCGTCCAGGGGATGAACACTGAAGCTTTCTTT. Translating gives CASSVQGMNTEAFF.

The chain recombines TRBV3-1 (or the pseudogene TRBV3-2) with TRBJ2-7, with a possible D match to TRBD2 (5 bases). The germline V gene has CDR1 LGHDT and CDR2 YNNKEL (reference sequence). This CDR3 region has 19 residues. The V gene lost 7 bases and the J gene lost 0 bases, with 28 bases spanning the gap. CDR3 loop: CASTAGVQCAPRSSYEQYF. The DNA of the CDR3 is TGTGCCAGCACCGCCGGGGTCCAGTGTGCGCCCAGGAGCTCCTACGAGCAGTACTTC.

The chain carries TRBV11-2 and TRBJ2-3; the match to TRBD2 covers 10 bases. V trimming: 5 bases; J trimming: 0 bases; junction bases outside the gene matches: 2. The germline CDR1 and CDR2 sequences are SGHAT and FQNNGV. The CDR3 covers 15 residues. CDR3: CASSLLAGSTDTQYF. CDR3 nucleotide sequence: TGTGCCAGCAGCCTACTAGCGGGGAGCACAGATACGCAGTATTTT.

The V gene is TRBV3-1 (or the pseudogene TRBV3-2), the J gene TRBJ1-6; D might be TRBD1 (6 bases). CDR1 and CDR2 from the germline V gene are LGHDT and YNNKEL (reference sequence). Trimming cost V 1 base and J 6 bases, with 19 bases left between them. The CDR3 spans 18 residues. In DNA, the CDR3 is TGTGCCAGCAGCCAAGGAAGACACACAGGGAGACTTAATTCACCCCTCCACTTT. It is translated as CASSQGRHTGRLNSPLHF.

CDR3 in DNA: TGTGCCAGCAGCCGGGCGGGGGCACGTGAAAAACTGTTTTTT. It translates to CASSRAGAREKLFF. J is TRBJ1-4 and V is TRBV5-4; tentatively, D is TRBD1 (6 bases). CDR1 and CDR2 from the germline V gene are SGHNT and YYREEE (reference sequence). V lost 4 bases and J 7 bases, leaving 14 bases between the germline ends. The CDR3 is 14 amino acids.

V gene TRBV7-9 combines with J gene TRBJ2-5, with 9 bases matching TRBD1. This CDR3 region has 16 residues. J gave up 3 bases and V 1 base, and 6 bases lay outside the gene matches. Germline assignment: CDR1 SEHNR and CDR2 FQNEAQ (reference sequence). CDR3 residues: CASSLGPGTGKETQYF. In DNA, the CDR3 is TGTGCCAGCAGCTTAGGTCCCGGGACAGGGAAAGAGACCCAGTACTTC.

This clone came up once. The chain recombines TRBV2 with TRBJ1-2; tentative D call: TRBD1 (5 bases). The CDR3 runs to 14 residues. Germline assignment: CDR1 SNHLY and CDR2 FYNNEI. V was trimmed by 3 bases and J by 5 bases, leaving 13 bases between them. The CDR3 sequence: CASSEIGTSYGYTF. The CDR3 DNA is TGTGCCAGCAGTGAGATCGGGACCTCGTATGGCTACACCTTC.

This chain joins TRBV29-1 and TRBJ2-7; 7 bases are a match to TRBD2. CDR1 and CDR2 from the germline V gene are SQVTM and ANQGSEA. The V gene end was trimmed by 4 bases and the J gene end by 0 bases; junction bases not matched to a gene: 3. CDR3 size: 13 residues. This CDR3 is CSVVTSSSYEQYF. The CDR3 bases are TGCAGCGTTGTGACTAGCTCCTCCTACGAGCAGTACTTC.

This chain joins TRBV10-3 and TRBJ1-6; D gene uncertain. This CDR3 contains 16 residues. V was trimmed by 6 bases and J by 0 bases, leaving 12 bases between them. Germline V CDR1 and CDR2: ENHRY, SYGVKD. The CDR3 DNA reads TGTGCCATCAGGAAAGACGGGAGCTCCTATAATTCACCCCTCCACTTT. This gives the protein CAIRKDGSSYNSPLHF.

The V and J genes are TRBV4-1 and TRBJ2-7; D could derive from TRBD1 or TRBD2 (5 bases each). The germline CDR1 and CDR2 sequences are MGHRA and YSYEKL. V was pared by 2 bases and J by 2 bases, with 13 bases between. The length of the CDR3 is 15 residues. CDR3 sequence: CASSQRGESAYEQYF. CDR3 DNA sequence: TGCGCCAGCAGCCAAAGAGGGGAATCGGCCTACGAGCAGTACTTC.

This chain's CDR3 is CASSLFLKHYEQYF. The CDR3 DNA follows: TGTGCCAGCAGCTTGTTTCTCAAACACTACGAGCAGTACTTC. The genes are TRBV5-4 and TRBJ2-7; D gene unclear. Germline CDR1 and CDR2: SGHNT and YYREEE (reference sequence). Trimming removed 1 base from V and 3 bases from J, with 11 bases in between. The CDR3 spans 14 residues.

This sequence joins TRBV6-5 and TRBJ1-2, with 9 bases aligning to TRBD1. Germline V gene data show CDR1 as MNHEY and CDR2 as SVGAGI. V was pared by 0 bases and J by 4 bases, with 0 bases of the junction left unmatched. The CDR3 has 14 residues. CDR3 coding DNA: TGTGCCAGCAGTTACTCGGGACAGGGCTATGGCTACACCTTC. It encodes CASSYSGQGYGYTF.

V gene TRBV6-6 combines with J gene TRBJ1-1; 7 positions agree with TRBD1. The germline V gene encodes CDR1 MNHNY and CDR2 SVGAGI (reference sequence). This CDR3 spans 14 amino acids. V gave up 4 bases and J gave up 5 bases; unmatched junction bases: 7. The CDR3 bases are TGTGCCAGCAGTTTTTCGACAGGGTTAACTGAAGCTTTCTTT. It codes for CASSFSTGLTEAFF.

The genes are TRBV5-1 and TRBJ2-3; D gene unclear. Trimming took off 0 bases at V and 4 bases at J, with 3 bases between the two ends. The CDR3 totals 12 residues. CDR1 and CDR2 (germline): SGHRS, YFSETQ. CDR3 residues: CASSLAADTQYF. The CDR3 DNA is TGCGCCAGCAGCTTGGCCGCAGATACGCAGTATTTT. Full variable domain (remainder filled in from reference TRBV5-1 and TRBJ2-3): KAGVTQTPRYLIKTRGQQVTLSCSPISGHRSVSWYQQTPGQGLQFLFEYFSETQRNKGNFPGRFSGRQFSNSRSEMNVSTLELGDSALYLCASSLAADTQYFGPGTRLTVL.

The genes are TRBV5-1 and TRBJ1-1; D remains unclear. V was cut by 2 bases and J by 3 bases, with 11 bases left in between. Germline CDR1 reads SGHRS; CDR2 reads YFSETQ. This CDR3 has 14 amino acids. In DNA form, the CDR3 reads TGCGCCAGCAGCTTTGGCGGTTTGGACACTGAAGCTTTCTTT. Its protein is CASSFGGLDTEAFF.

The CDR3 nucleotides read TGTGCCAGCAGCTTCCCTACAGGGGGCGCGGGGTACGAGCAGTACTTC. Translation gives CASSFPTGGAGYEQYF. V gene TRBV7-9 combines with J gene TRBJ2-7, with TRBD1 matching over 9 bases. The CDR3 sequence is 16 residues long. Looked up from germline, CDR1 is SEHNR and CDR2 is FQNEAQ (reference sequence). The V gene end was trimmed by 3 bases and the J gene end by 4 bases; junction bases not matched to a gene: 10. Together with reference TRBV7-9 and TRBJ2-7, the CDR3 gives the full variable domain: DTGVSQNPRHKITKRGQNVTFRCDPISEHNRLYWYRQTLGQGPEFLTYFQNEAQLEKSRLLSDRFSAERPKGSFSTLEIQRTEQGDSAMYLCASSFPTGGAGYEQYFGPGTRLTVT.

This chain joins TRBV28 and TRBJ1-3, with D unresolved. Per germline, CDR1 MDHEN and CDR2 SYDVKM. This CDR3 contains 15 residues. V was pared by 2 bases and J by 7 bases, with 15 bases between. DNA of the CDR3: TGTGCCAGCAGTTTAGAGGGTGGTTATTGGAACACCATATATTTT. Translating it yields CASSLEGGYWNTIYF.

CDR3 sequence: CASSPQWLNTEAFF. For the CDR3, the DNA is TGTGCCAGCAGCCCCCAGTGGTTGAACACTGAAGCTTTCTTT. The chain couples TRBV3-1 (or the pseudogene TRBV3-2) to TRBJ1-1, with D uncertain. The germline V and J ends were trimmed by 4 bases and 0 bases, with 9 bases remaining between them. The CDR3 spans 14 residues. The germline CDR1 and CDR2 sequences are LGHDT and YNNKEL (reference sequence).

This chain connects TRBV2 to TRBJ1-4; D unclear. V was trimmed by 4 bases and J by 6 bases, leaving 6 bases between them. The CDR3 totals 12 residues. Germline V CDR1 and CDR2: SNHLY, FYNNEI. The CDR3 DNA reads TGTGCCAGCAGTGGGACCGATGAAAAACTGTTTTTT. It is translated as CASSGTDEKLFF.

The rearrangement uses TRBV11-1 and TRBJ2-5, with D hard to call. The CDR3 loop spans 14 amino acids. The V end was cut by 5 bases, the J end by 4 bases, with 14 bases between. Germline CDR1 is SGHAT and CDR2 is FQDESV (reference sequence). This CDR3 is CASSPAVRTETQYF. In DNA, the CDR3 is TGTGCCAGCAGCCCGGCCGTTCGCACAGAGACCCAGTACTTC. The full variable domain, with the rest looked up from reference TRBV11-1 and TRBJ2-5, is EAEVAQSPRYKITEKSQAVAFWCDPISGHATLYWYRQILGQGPELLVQFQDESVVDDSQLPKDRFSAERLKGVDSTLKIQPAELGDSAMYLCASSPAVRTETQYFGPGTRLLVL.

This clone came up once. The V gene is TRBV6-5, the J gene TRBJ2-5; D tentatively fits TRBD1 or TRBD2 (7 bases each). Germline assignment: CDR1 MNHEY and CDR2 SVGAGI. This CDR3 is built from 16 residues. V was shortened by 2 bases and J by 5 bases, with 18 bases between the two germline ends. The CDR3 coding sequence is TGTGCCAGCAGTTACCTTCGACAGGGAGGGGGTGAGACCCAGTACTTC. Translated, it gives CASSYLRQGGGETQYF.

The chain recombines TRBV6-6 with TRBJ1-3; D is unclear. Germline-derived CDR1 and CDR2 are MNHNY and SVGAGI (reference sequence). Trimming pared 7 bases from V and 0 bases from J, leaving 13 bases between. This CDR3 is built from 15 residues. CDR3 sequence (DNA): TGTGCCAGCACCTTGGCAGCTGACTCTGGAAACACCATATATTTT. Translated: CASTLAADSGNTIYF.

The gene calls are TRBV2 and TRBJ1-5; 9 bases align to TRBD1. V shed 6 bases, J shed 3 bases, and the junction held 3 bases outside the gene matches. Germline lookup yields CDR1 SNHLY and CDR2 FYNNEI. This CDR3 is built from 14 residues. CDR3 coding DNA: TGTGCCAGCAGCGGGACAGGGCACAATCAGCCCCAGCATTTT. It yields the protein CASSGTGHNQPQHF.